The 5 T cell receptor beta chains below all came from one sample that was sequenced in a study of T cells in Graves' hyperthyroidism and ophthalmopathy. The investigators amplified TCR beta CDR3 regions from RNA transcripts. The TCR CDR3 first-round RT-PCR relied on the HTBI primer set. TCRdb reanalysed the multiplex PCR reads using MiXCR and keeps one entry per CDR3 protein. The data show 550,000 to 600,000 distinct CDR3 sequences, under 60% seen once. Sequencing used peripheral blood or thyroid tissue (not recorded which). The receptors stem from an adult woman with Graves' disease, either hyperthyroidism or ophthalmopathy (not recorded which).

This clonotype was observed many times. The chain links TRBV10-3 to TRBJ1-4; 8 bases align to TRBD1. The CDR3 contains 15 residues. Germline-derived CDR1 and CDR2 are ENHRY and SYGVKD. V lost 0 bases to trimming and J lost 5 bases; unmatched junction nucleotides: 2. The CDR3 DNA is TGTGCCATCAGTGAGTCGAGACAGGGGAATGAAAAACTGTTTTTT. It is translated as CAISESRQGNEKLFF.

The chain joins TRBV12-3 or TRBV12-4 to TRBJ2-5, with 7 bases fitting TRBD1. V dropped 6 bases and J dropped 10; count of bases not matched to a gene: 5. This CDR3 has 11 residues. The CDR3 here is CASSPGTDQYF. CDR3 sequence (DNA): TGTGCCAGCAGCCCAGGGACAGACCAGTACTTC.

The gene calls are TRBV20-1 and TRBJ1-5; 7 nucleotides align to TRBD1. Trimming removed 0 bases from V and 6 bases from J; junction bases left unmatched: 8. The germline gives CDR1 DFQATT, CDR2 SNEGSKA (reference sequence). The CDR3 has 15 residues. Here the CDR3 DNA reads TGCAGTGCTAGAGACATAGACAGGGCGGGTCAGCCCCAGCATTTT. This codes for CSARDIDRAGQPQHF.

CDR3 coding DNA: TGCAGTGCTAGTTCCGGGGGCTACAATCAGCCCCAGCATTTT. This gives the protein CSASSGGYNQPQHF. This chain connects TRBV20-1 to TRBJ1-5; D possibly corresponds to TRBD1 (6 bases). Per the germline V gene, CDR1 is DFQATT and CDR2 is SNEGSKA (reference sequence). This CDR3 has 14 residues. V was cut by 3 bases and J by 3 bases, with 12 bases left in between.

The chain joins TRBV7-9 to TRBJ1-2; the match to TRBD1 covers 10 bases. Trimming removed 5 bases from V and 9 bases from J; junction bases left unmatched: 3. CDR3 length: 12 amino acids. CDR1 and CDR2 from the germline V gene are SEHNR and FQNEAQ (reference sequence). CDR3 residues: CASSPTGGRYTF. The CDR3 nucleotides read TGTGCCAGCAGCCCGACAGGGGGCCGCTACACCTTC.